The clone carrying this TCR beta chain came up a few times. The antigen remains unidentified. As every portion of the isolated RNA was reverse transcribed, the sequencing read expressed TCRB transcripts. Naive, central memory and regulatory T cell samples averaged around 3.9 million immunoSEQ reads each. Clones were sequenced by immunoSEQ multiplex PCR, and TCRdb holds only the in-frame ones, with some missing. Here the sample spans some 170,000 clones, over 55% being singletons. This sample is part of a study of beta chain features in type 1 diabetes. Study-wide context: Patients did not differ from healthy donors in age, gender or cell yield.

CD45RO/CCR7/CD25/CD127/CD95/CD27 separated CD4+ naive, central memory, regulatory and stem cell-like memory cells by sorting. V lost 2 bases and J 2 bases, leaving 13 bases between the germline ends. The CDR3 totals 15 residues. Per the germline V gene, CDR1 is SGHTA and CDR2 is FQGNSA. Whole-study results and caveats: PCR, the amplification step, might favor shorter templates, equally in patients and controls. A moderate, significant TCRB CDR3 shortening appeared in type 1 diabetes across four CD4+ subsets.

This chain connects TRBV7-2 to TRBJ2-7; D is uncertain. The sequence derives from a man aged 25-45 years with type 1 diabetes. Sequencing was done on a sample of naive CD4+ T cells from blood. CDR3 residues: CASSLQASRAYEQYF. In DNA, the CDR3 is TGTGCCAGCAGCTTACAGGCGTCCCGGGCCTACGAGCAGTACTTC.